The clone carrying this TCR beta chain was counted only a few times. Antigen specificity is unknown. TCRdb fed the RT-PCR reads into MiXCR, producing one record per CDR3 protein. The top ten clones hold approximately 12% of a sample with 450,000 to 700,000 distinct CDR3 sequences, around 13% of them seen once. This CDR3 has 16 amino acids. From germline, CDR1 is DFQATT and CDR2 SNEGSKA (reference sequence). Trimming stripped 3 bases from V and 0 bases from J, with 16 bases between. The data belong to a study of response to subunit inactivated influenza vaccine. Findings of the study overall: The authors offered the suggestion that each seasonal influenza vaccination recruits few new T cells.

The gene calls are TRBV20-1 and TRBJ2-3, with TRBD1 as a possible D gene (5 bases). This clonotype originated in a man in his forties or fifties who received an inactivated influenza vaccine. The specimen comprised PBMCs from blood, sampled 11 to 12 days after vaccination. The CDR3 bases are TGCAGTGCTAGGGACCGACTCAGGGCTAGCACAGATACGCAGTATTTT. Translating gives CSARDRLRASTDTQYF.